This note documents a single T cell receptor beta chain sequence. The antigen is undetermined. V lost 0 bases, J lost 3 bases, and 9 bases lay in between. CDR1 and CDR2 from the germline V gene are SGDLS and YYNGEE. This CDR3 is 14 amino acids long. Profiling relied on immunoSEQ multiplex PCR, and the TCRdb table lists in-frame clones only, not all of them. In the table there are approximately 9,000 clones, roughly four fifths of which are singletons. These data belong to a study of PD-1 blockade in classical Hodgkin lymphoma. On the study more broadly: The patients were dosed with nivolumab 3 mg/kg, infused intravenously every 2 weeks.

Time point in this sample: cycle 4 day 1 (C4D1), after 5 to 7 weeks of nivolumab. Every one of the patients relapsed after autologous stem cell transplantation (brentuximab vedotin exposure was variable). Magnetic negative selection served to purify CD4+ T cells out of PBMCs that had been thawed. The study, taken as a whole, reports: No one has yet defined what causes the repertoire differences, which may be disease activity or prior therapy. Complete responders matched newly diagnosed patients in baseline diversity. Reports described newly diagnosed patients as having lower baseline TCR diversity than healthy donors.

V is TRBV9 and J is TRBJ2-5; D possibly uses TRBD1 or TRBD2 (5 bases each). The sequence derives from a human donor with classical Hodgkin lymphoma. The sample in question was CD4+ T cells from blood, obtained before the fourth cycle of nivolumab. CDR3 region: CASSVGGTEETQYF. CDR3 coding DNA: TGTGCCAGCAGCGTAGGAGGGACGGAAGAGACCCAGTACTTC. Based on the CDR3 plus reference TRBV9 and TRBJ2-5, the full variable domain is DSGVTQTPKHLITATGQRVTLRCSPRSGDLSVYWYQQSLDQGLQFLIQYYNGEERAKGNILERFSAQQFPDLHSELNLSSLELGDSALYFCASSVGGTEETQYFGPGTRLLVL.